This T cell receptor (beta chain) appears in the sequencing data of a study of blood T cell repertoires in COVID-19. Study overall: Italy, Spain and the United States were the sources of the convalescent and acute COVID-19 samples. T cells, B-cell-depleted T cells, or PBMCs supplied cDNA or gDNA.

Unmatched junction bases numbered 3, after V lost 2 bases and J lost 7 bases. Germline V gene lookup returns CDR1 SEHNR and CDR2 FQNEAQ (reference sequence). CDR3 length: 15 residues. Authors' methods: How many nucleated cells were present was estimated from reference gene primer amplification. Profiling relied on immunoSEQ multiplex PCR, and the TCRdb table lists in-frame clones only, not all of them. V, J and clone size are those of that table, while D and trimming were read from the DNA. The sample has a few hundred thousand clones, around 83% seen once; the top ten hold around 0.89%. Sequenced input: peripheral blood. This sequence originates from a man aged 35-49 years with acute or convalescent COVID-19. The chain combines TRBV7-9 with TRBJ1-4, with 11 bases that match TRBD1. The CDR3 sequence: CASSLPDRGPEKLFF. In DNA, the CDR3 is TGTGCCAGCAGCTTACCGGACAGGGGGCCTGAAAAACTGTTTTTT.